This TCR beta chain was captured by sequencing in a study of shared clonotypes between healthy human individuals. The repertoire was sequenced with immunoSEQ multiplex PCR; TCRdb's copy has only in-frame clones and lacks some. The sample holds around 2.5 million clones, approximately 93% seen once. CDR1 and CDR2 from the germline V gene are SGHRS and YFSETQ. The CDR3 extends over 16 amino acids. Trimming shortened V by 1 base and J by 6 bases, and 17 bases separated the two germline ends. The sequenced sample was naive CD4+ T cells from PBMCs. The subset was: CD45RA+ positively selected. The chain uses TRBV5-1 and TRBJ2-1; D tentatively reads TRBD1 or TRBD2 (5 bases each). The receptor was derived from a young man in good health. Some clones in this sample may be carry-over from other donors' samples. CDR3 region: CASSLFGTNLINEQFF. In DNA, the CDR3 is TGCGCCAGCAGCTTGTTTGGGACCAATTTAATCAATGAGCAGTTCTTC.